One TCR beta chain is described in this entry. This clonotype turned up a few times. Its binding antigen is unknown. The record has no base qualities; no much larger clone is one base away. This specimen belongs to a study of T cells after yellow fever vaccination (dated by TCRdb to about 2019). A note on the overall study: The SMART-Seq v4 Ultra Low Input RNA kit was used to prepare libraries from fractions with low cell numbers. To track T-cell clones before and after primary and booster YFV17D yellow fever vaccination, bulk TCR alpha and beta repertoires were sequenced longitudinally. Two healthy male donors, one aged 18 to 29 and one aged 30 to 40 years, made up the cohort. Blood was collected at multiple timepoints before and after primary and secondary immunization, and bulk PBMC replicates and cell subsets were isolated. Broader findings and caveats from the paper: Computational filtering was required because FACS-sorted repertoires could contain abundant contaminating clonotypes from the bulk population. A small share of clonotypes was detected in both CD4 and CD8 compartments, with the overlap likely arising from convergent recombination. Because only a couple of donors were included in the study, the extent to which the findings can be generalized is limited. Compared with the primary T-cell response, the secondary T-cell response was faster but weaker, reaching its peak on day 5 rather than on day 15. Most clones expanded after primary vaccination (around 97% of CD4 and around 88% of CD8) were re-detected after the booster, suggesting that broad memory maintenance occurred.

The CDR3 contains 14 residues, cysteine and phenylalanine counted. The DNA shown is the 42-base CDR3, in frame from base 1. CDR1 DFQATT and CDR2 SNEGSKA are derived from the germline V gene (reference sequence). For this chain, trimming is 1 base at the V end and 9 bases at the J end, and the number of junction bases without a gene match is 6. Synthesis of TCR cDNA relied on 5'RACE template switching, a step that introduced a universal primer site along with unique molecular identifiers. Priming for cDNA synthesis came from both the TCR alpha and TCR beta constant segments. Libraries were amplified in two PCR steps, with sample barcodes and sequencing adapters added in the second step. Sequencing of libraries was performed on Illumina HiSeq 2500 (2x100 bp) or NovaSeq (2x150 bp). As for the original processing: MIGEC was used to demultiplex reads and collapse the reads into UMI consensus sequences, and MiXCR was used for V(D)J alignment. Using edgeR on replicate PBMC samples, clonotypes were called vaccine-responding if FDR was below 0.01 and the log2 fold change was above 5 up to day 15. CD4 or CD8 identity was assigned to each bulk clonotype according to whether the clonotype was present at higher abundance in the sequenced CD4 repertoire or the sequenced CD8 repertoire. TCRdb reprocessing: public reads trimmed at Q25 with fastp, clones called with MiXCR, in-frame beta chains kept. Rows matching on CDR3 protein sequence are summarized as one entry with the most common DNA and genes. V and J calls and clone size were set by TCRdb, not the authors. This sample has about 400,000 distinct CDR3 sequences in its table, and about 9.9% of those were observed once. The ten largest make up 15% to 20% of the sample.

Interpreted using the paper, the treatment or condition label stands for: live attenuated yellow fever vaccine strain. At each blood-draw timepoint, two biological replicates of bulk PBMCs were obtained. A standard Ficoll-Paque protocol was used to isolate PBMCs from peripheral blood. TriZol was used to extract RNA from bulk PBMCs, CD4 and CD8 fractions, and dextramer-positive and dextramer-negative fractions. The V gene is TRBV20-1 and the J gene is TRBJ2-1; TRBD2 fits 10 bases in the junction. Material: PBMCs, obtained on the day of the first yellow fever vaccination. This receptor was identified in a man aged 18 to 30 who received the YFV17D yellow fever vaccine. The DNA is as follows: TGCAGTGCTAGAGGCAGCGGGGGGGCTTTTGAGCAGTTCTTC. Its protein product is CSARGSGGAFEQFF.